The 20 T cell receptor beta chains given below trace back to one sample, sequenced in a study of OX40 agonist ivuxolimab in advanced cancers. Generated by immunoSEQ multiplex PCR, the TCRdb table keeps only in-frame clones and is missing some. The sample holds about 83,000 clones, 84% seen once. Sequencing used CD4+ or CD8+ T cells sorted from blood, obtained in a trial of the OX40 agonist ivuxolimab. These receptors were collected from an adult with an advanced solid tumor such as melanoma, head and neck, liver or kidney cancer.

The chain links TRBV6-1 to TRBJ2-5; D unclear. Germline lookup yields CDR1 MNHNS and CDR2 SASEGT. The length of the CDR3 is 12 residues. V lost 7 bases, J lost 2 bases, and 8 bases lay in between. CDR3 protein: CASKGPQETQYF. The CDR3 nucleotides read TGTGCCAGCAAAGGGCCTCAAGAGACCCAGTACTTC.

The chain joins TRBV6-5 to TRBJ1-1, with a possible D match to TRBD1 (6 bases). The V gene lost 10 bases and the J gene lost 3 bases, with 9 bases spanning the gap. Germline CDR1 is MNHEY and CDR2 is SVGAGI. The CDR3 is made up of 11 amino acids. CDR3 sequence (DNA): TGTGCCACCACAGGGTACACTGAAGCTTTCTTT. Translating gives CATTGYTEAFF.

The chain joins TRBV6-6 to TRBJ2-3; 9 positions agree with TRBD1. The CDR3 extends over 15 amino acids. CDR1 and CDR2 from the germline V gene are MNHNY and SVGAGI (reference sequence). The J segment lost 1 base and the V segment lost 6 bases, leaving 5 bases of the junction unmatched. This chain's CDR3 is CASRNRGPGTDTQYF. The CDR3 DNA reads as TGTGCCAGCAGAAACAGGGGGCCGGGCACAGATACGCAGTATTTT.

The gene calls are TRBV5-1 and TRBJ2-2; D call uncertain. Trimming took 4 bases from V and 0 from J, leaving 7 bases between them. This CDR3 is built from 14 residues. Looked up from germline, CDR1 is SGHRS and CDR2 is YFSETQ. CDR3 residues: CASSPETNTGELFF. CDR3 DNA: TGCGCCAGCAGCCCTGAAACGAACACCGGGGAGCTGTTTTTT.

The rearrangement joins TRBV5-4 to TRBJ1-4; 7 bases are a match to TRBD1. With 3 bases clipped from V and 5 bases from J, the junction kept 4 bases outside the gene matches. CDR3 length: 14 amino acids. Germline assignment: CDR1 SGHNT and CDR2 YYREEE (reference sequence). CDR3 residues: CASSSTGPNEKLFF. The CDR3 DNA sequence: TGTGCCAGCAGCTCGACAGGGCCGAATGAAAAACTGTTTTTT.

CDR3 in DNA: TGCAGCGTGGATGGGGTTACCGAGCAGTACTTC. This codes for CSVDGVTEQYF. V is TRBV29-1 and J is TRBJ2-7; D call uncertain. The CDR3 length is 11 residues. CDR1 SQVTM and CDR2 ANQGSEA come from the germline V gene. Deletions cut 6 bases from V and 6 bases from J, with 12 bases between.

The V call is TRBV11-3, the J call TRBJ2-3, with D perhaps TRBD2 (6 bases). V was pared by 1 base and J by 0 bases, with 11 bases between. CDR3 length: 16 residues. The germline CDR1 and CDR2 sequences are SGHNT and YENEEA. DNA for the CDR3: TGTGCCAGCAGCTTAGGCGGGGATCATAGCACAGATACGCAGTATTTT. It specifies CASSLGGDHSTDTQYF.

V is TRBV6-6 and J is TRBJ1-1; weak D call: TRBD1 (5 bases). From germline, CDR1 is MNHNY and CDR2 SVGAGI (reference sequence). CDR3 length: 13 amino acids. V was shortened by 4 bases and J by 4 bases, with 10 bases between the two germline ends. This CDR3 reads CASSSGLFTEAFF. The DNA of the CDR3 is TGTGCCAGCAGTTCAGGGTTGTTCACTGAAGCTTTCTTT.

The CDR3 reads CASSDRGHHSGNTIYF. Here the CDR3 DNA reads TGTGCCAGCAGTGACCGAGGACATCACTCTGGAAACACCATATATTTT. This chain uses TRBV6-1 with TRBJ1-3; weak D call: TRBD1 (5 bases). V was shortened by 3 bases and J by 0 bases, with 12 bases between the two germline ends. CDR3 length equals 16 residues. Germline CDR1 reads MNHNS; CDR2 reads SASEGT.

This clone was seen more than once but under ten times. The chain has TRBV10-3 and TRBJ1-1; D remains unclear. Germline V gene lookup returns CDR1 ENHRY and CDR2 SYGVKD. The V and J ends lost 2 bases and 0 bases respectively, with 7 bases between them. The CDR3 totals 14 residues. The CDR3 DNA follows: TGTGCCATCAGTGAGCCGGGGATGAACACTGAAGCTTTCTTT. This translates into CAISEPGMNTEAFF.

This clone has a handful of counts. The chain recombines TRBV18 with TRBJ1-1; possible D gene TRBD1, 5 bases. From germline, CDR1 is KGHSH and CDR2 LQKENI. The CDR3 contains 13 residues. Deletions cut 5 bases from V and 7 bases from J, with 14 bases between. In DNA, the CDR3 is TGTGCCAGCTCAAACCGGGACCAGGATGAAGCTTTCTTT. Translating it yields CASSNRDQDEAFF.

This chain joins TRBV6-6 and TRBJ2-2, with D perhaps matching TRBD2 (6 bases). Germline CDR1 reads MNHNY; CDR2 reads SVGAGI (reference sequence). Trimming took off 4 bases at V and 3 bases at J, with 9 bases between the two ends. This CDR3 comprises 14 residues. For the CDR3, the DNA is TGTGCCAGCAGTTCCCAGCGGGACACCGGGGAGCTGTTTTTT. Translated: CASSSQRDTGELFF.

This clone was recorded a few times. The CDR3 DNA reads as TGTGCCTCCCTTGCCTTCGTCTCCTATGGCTACACCTTC. Its translation is CASLAFVSYGYTF. This chain uses TRBV30 with TRBJ1-2; D call uncertain. Per the germline V gene, CDR1 is GTSNPN and CDR2 is SVGIG (reference sequence). V was cut by 7 bases and J by 4 bases, with 16 bases left in between. The CDR3 extends over 13 amino acids.

The chain links TRBV7-6 to TRBJ1-3, with D uncertain. The germline V and J ends were trimmed by 1 base and 1 base, with 8 bases remaining between them. The CDR3 covers 15 residues. CDR1 SGHVS and CDR2 FNYEAQ come from the germline V gene. The CDR3 nucleotides are TGTGCCAGCAGCTTAGAAGGGAAATCTGGAAACACCATATATTTT. It translates to CASSLEGKSGNTIYF.

V and J are TRBV6-4 and TRBJ1-6, with D maybe TRBD1 (5 bases). The CDR3 spans 15 residues. V was shortened by 3 bases and J by 8 bases, with 14 bases between the two germline ends. Germline values: CDR1 MRHNA, CDR2 SNTAGT. CDR3 DNA sequence: TGTGCCAGCAGTGAACTAACAGGCTCCTATTCACCCCTCCACTTT. It is translated as CASSELTGSYSPLHF.

The rearrangement joins TRBV28 to TRBJ1-3; D is perhaps TRBD1 (5 bases). The CDR3 is made up of 15 amino acids. Trimming removed 7 bases at V and 4 bases at J, with 17 bases between. Germline V gene lookup returns CDR1 MDHEN and CDR2 SYDVKM. The CDR3 DNA follows: TGTGCCAGCACTAGGGACTCATGGTACGGAAACACCATATATTTT. Translation: CASTRDSWYGNTIYF.

The chain employs TRBV12-5 and TRBJ2-5; 9 nucleotides agree with TRBD1. The germline V gene encodes CDR1 LGHNT and CDR2 FRNRAP. The CDR3 is 14 residues long. The J segment lost 5 bases and the V segment lost 1 base, leaving 2 bases of the junction unmatched. The CDR3 DNA is TGTGCTAGTGGTTTGGGACAGGGGGGCGAGACCCAGTACTTC. This gives the protein CASGLGQGGETQYF.

The chain uses TRBV5-4 and TRBJ2-2, with a possible D match to TRBD2 (5 bases). The CDR3 extends over 13 amino acids. Germline CDR1 is SGHNT and CDR2 is YYREEE (reference sequence). V was trimmed by 7 bases and J by 3 bases, leaving 10 bases between them. DNA of the CDR3: TGTGCCAGCTCGACGGGGTACACCGGGGAGCTGTTTTTT. It codes for CASSTGYTGELFF.

The rearrangement joins TRBV9 to TRBJ2-5; D is uncertain. Trimming left V 3 bases short and J 5 bases short, with 17 bases between. CDR1 and CDR2 from the germline V gene are SGDLS and YYNGEE. The CDR3 is made up of 15 amino acids. DNA of the CDR3: TGTGCCAGCAGCGCCCGGGCGAGAGAAATGGAGACCCAGTACTTC. This sequence encodes CASSARAREMETQYF. The variable domain in full, with the rest retrieved from reference TRBV9 and TRBJ2-5, is DSGVTQTPKHLITATGQRVTLRCSPRSGDLSVYWYQQSLDQGLQFLIQYYNGEERAKGNILERFSAQQFPDLHSELNLSSLELGDSALYFCASSARAREMETQYFGPGTRLLVL.

The chain joins TRBV25-1 to TRBJ2-7; D possibly uses TRBD1 or TRBD2 (6 bases each). This CDR3 comprises 17 residues. Germline V gene lookup returns CDR1 MGHDK and CDR2 SYGVNS. Trimming took 3 bases from V and 2 from J, leaving 20 bases between them. The CDR3 sequence is CASSEHRRRGDAYEQYF. CDR3 sequence (DNA): TGTGCCAGCAGTGAGCACCGGCGGAGGGGGGACGCCTACGAGCAGTACTTC.